This TCR beta chain was captured by sequencing in a study of CD8 T cells in ankylosing spondylitis. V was shortened by 6 bases and J by 6 bases, with 14 bases between the two germline ends. The CDR3 spans 13 residues. CDR1 is MGHDK, CDR2 SYGVNS, per germline. Using quantitative 5'-RACE with molecular barcodes, the authors made TCR beta libraries. TCRdb re-derived calls from the 5' RACE reads in MiXCR, one entry per CDR3 protein. The sample contains 200,000 to 300,000 distinct CDR3 sequences, roughly a tenth of which appear only once. Findings and caveats of the study: Disease-linked clones were CD8+ and relatively rare in peripheral blood.

There are many counts of this clonotype. Its antigen remains unidentified. V and J are TRBV25-1 and TRBJ1-1; D is undetermined. The sequence derives from a male donor with ankylosing spondylitis or in good health (not recorded which). The sequencing sample was made of blood, either unsorted or a sorted T cell fraction (not recorded which). CDR3: CASRQTVSSEAFF. CDR3 bases: TGTGCCAGCAGGCAAACAGTGTCCTCTGAAGCTTTCTTT.